The clone carrying this T cell receptor (beta chain) was counted a few times. Its target is unknown. Patients had received no treatment of any kind before thyroid surgery. TCRdb recomputed clones from the PCR reads via MiXCR. The sample includes fewer than 20,000 clones, under 30% of them seen just once. This CDR3 has 12 amino acids. V lost 1 base and J 6 bases, leaving 6 bases between the germline ends. Germline assignment: CDR1 KGHSY and CDR2 FQNENV. The sample comes from a study of metastatic and nonmetastatic thyroid tumors. Study-level findings and limits: In blood and tumor, TCR beta diversity was reportedly significantly higher in malignant thyroid tumors than in benign nodules.

Material for sequencing was tumor tissue. The chain has TRBV16 and TRBJ1-2; D remains unclear. The origin of this receptor is a male donor with papillary thyroid cancer or a benign thyroid nodule (not recorded which). Some clones in this sample may be carry-over from other donors' samples. The CDR3 DNA sequence: TGTGCCAGCAGCCAATTTGAGAATGGCTACACCTTC. It codes for CASSQFENGYTF.